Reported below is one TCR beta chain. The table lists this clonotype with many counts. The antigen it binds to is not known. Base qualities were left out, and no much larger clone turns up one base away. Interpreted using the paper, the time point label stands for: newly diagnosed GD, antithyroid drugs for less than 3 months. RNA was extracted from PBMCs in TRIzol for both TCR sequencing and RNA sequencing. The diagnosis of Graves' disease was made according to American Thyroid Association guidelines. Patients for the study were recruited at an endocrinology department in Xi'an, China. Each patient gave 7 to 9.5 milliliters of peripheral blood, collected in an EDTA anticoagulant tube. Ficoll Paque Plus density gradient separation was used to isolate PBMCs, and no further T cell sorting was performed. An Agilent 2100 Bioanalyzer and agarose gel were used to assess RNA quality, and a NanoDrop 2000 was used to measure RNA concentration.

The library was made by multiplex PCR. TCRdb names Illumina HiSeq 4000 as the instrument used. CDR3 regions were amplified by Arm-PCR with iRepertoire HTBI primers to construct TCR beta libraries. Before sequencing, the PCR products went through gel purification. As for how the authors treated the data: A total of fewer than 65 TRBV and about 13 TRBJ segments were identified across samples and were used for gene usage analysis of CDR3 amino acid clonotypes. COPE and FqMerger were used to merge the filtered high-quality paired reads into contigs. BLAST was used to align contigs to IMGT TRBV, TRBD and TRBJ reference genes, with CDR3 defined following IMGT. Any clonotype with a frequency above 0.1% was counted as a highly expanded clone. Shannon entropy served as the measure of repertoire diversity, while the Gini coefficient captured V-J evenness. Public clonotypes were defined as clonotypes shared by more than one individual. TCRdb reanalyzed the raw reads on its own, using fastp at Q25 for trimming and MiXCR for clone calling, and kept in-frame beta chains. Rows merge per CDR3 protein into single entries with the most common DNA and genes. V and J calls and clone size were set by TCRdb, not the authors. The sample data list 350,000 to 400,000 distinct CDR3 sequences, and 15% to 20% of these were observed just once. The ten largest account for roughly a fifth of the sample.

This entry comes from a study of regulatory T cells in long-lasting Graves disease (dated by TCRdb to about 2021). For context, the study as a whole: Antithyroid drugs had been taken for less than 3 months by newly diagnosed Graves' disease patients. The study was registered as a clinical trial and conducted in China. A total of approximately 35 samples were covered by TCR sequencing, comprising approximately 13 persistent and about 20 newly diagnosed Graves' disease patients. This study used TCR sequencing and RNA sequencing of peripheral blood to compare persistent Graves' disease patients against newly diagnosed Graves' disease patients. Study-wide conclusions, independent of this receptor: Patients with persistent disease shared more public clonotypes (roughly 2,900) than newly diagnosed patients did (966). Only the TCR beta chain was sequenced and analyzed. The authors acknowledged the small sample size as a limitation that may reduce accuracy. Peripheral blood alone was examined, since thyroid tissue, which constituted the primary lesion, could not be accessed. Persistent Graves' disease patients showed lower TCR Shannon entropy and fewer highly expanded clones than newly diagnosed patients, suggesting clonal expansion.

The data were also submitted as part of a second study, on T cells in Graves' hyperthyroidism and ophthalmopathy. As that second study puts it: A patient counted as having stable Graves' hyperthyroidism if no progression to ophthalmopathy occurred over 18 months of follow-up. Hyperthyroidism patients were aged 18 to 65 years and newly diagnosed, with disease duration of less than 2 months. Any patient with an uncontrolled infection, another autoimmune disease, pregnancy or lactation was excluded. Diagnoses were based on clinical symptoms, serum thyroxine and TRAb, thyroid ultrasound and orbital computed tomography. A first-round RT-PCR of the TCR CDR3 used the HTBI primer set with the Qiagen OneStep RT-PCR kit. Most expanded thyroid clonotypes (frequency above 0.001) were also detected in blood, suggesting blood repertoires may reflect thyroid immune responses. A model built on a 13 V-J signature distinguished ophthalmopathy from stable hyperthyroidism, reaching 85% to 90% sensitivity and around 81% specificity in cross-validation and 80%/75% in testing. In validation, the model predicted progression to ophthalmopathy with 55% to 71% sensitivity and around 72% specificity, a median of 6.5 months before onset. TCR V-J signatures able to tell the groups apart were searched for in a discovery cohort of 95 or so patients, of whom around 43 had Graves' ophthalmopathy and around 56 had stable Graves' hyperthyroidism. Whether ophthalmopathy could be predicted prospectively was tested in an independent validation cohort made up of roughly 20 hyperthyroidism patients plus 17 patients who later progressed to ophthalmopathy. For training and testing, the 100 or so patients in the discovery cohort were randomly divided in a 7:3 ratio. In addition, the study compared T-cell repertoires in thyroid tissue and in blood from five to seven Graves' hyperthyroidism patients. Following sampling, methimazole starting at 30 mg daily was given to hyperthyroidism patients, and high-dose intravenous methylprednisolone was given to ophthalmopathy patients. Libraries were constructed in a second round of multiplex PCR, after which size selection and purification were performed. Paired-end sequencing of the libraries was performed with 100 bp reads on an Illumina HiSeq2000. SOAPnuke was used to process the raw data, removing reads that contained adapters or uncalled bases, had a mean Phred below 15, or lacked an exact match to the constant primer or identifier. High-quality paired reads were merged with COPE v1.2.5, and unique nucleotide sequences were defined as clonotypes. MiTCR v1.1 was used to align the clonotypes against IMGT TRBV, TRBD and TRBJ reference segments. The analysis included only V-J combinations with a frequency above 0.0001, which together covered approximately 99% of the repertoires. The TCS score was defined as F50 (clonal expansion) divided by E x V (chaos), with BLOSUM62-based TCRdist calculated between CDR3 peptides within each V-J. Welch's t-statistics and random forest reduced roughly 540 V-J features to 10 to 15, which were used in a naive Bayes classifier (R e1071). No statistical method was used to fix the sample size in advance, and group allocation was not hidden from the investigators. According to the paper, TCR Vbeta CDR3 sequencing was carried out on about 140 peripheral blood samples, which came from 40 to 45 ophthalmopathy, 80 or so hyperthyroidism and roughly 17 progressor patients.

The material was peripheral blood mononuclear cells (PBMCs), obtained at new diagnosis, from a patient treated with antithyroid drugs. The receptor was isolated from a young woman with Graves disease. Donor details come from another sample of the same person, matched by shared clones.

In nucleotide form, the sequence is TGTGCCAGCAGTTACTCTGCGAACACTGAAGCTTTCTTT. This is translated as CASSYSANTEAFF. The chain uses TRBV6-5 and TRBJ1-1, with the D gene not confidently named. V drops 0 bases and J drops 1 base, leaving 3 bases in between. CDR1 and CDR2 are read off the germline V gene as MNHEY and SVGAGI. The CDR3 numbers 13 residues from cysteine through phenylalanine. CDR3 DNA is the only sequence kept; it has 39 bases, read in frame from the first base.